These T cell receptor beta chains were read from a single sample in a study of Ad26.COV2.S vaccination and SARS-CoV-2 variants. Repertoires were generated with immunoSEQ multiplex PCR, while TCRdb's copy carries only in-frame clones and drops some. This table holds a few hundred thousand clones, approximately 83% found once. This specimen consisted of peripheral blood, obtained in a trial of Ad26.COV2.S vaccine versus placebo. All receptors derive from a person between 18 and 65 years old who received the Ad26.COV2.S COVID-19 vaccine or a placebo. Each CDR3 is given with its conserved first and last residue. D genes are given only for firm matches.

>TRBD1|TRBV5-1|TRBJ1-2
CASSLGQGFYGYTF
>NA|TRBV4-1|TRBJ1-3
CASSRGQGKTGNTIYF
>TRBD1|TRBV27|TRBJ1-1
CASSHRTGGRTEAFF
>NA|TRBV29-1|TRBJ2-3
CSVDSGATDTQYF
>NA|TRBV25-1|TRBJ1-3
CASSEAGSSGNTIYF
>TRBD1|TRBV18|TRBJ1-1
CASSPEDRVRTEAFF
>TRBD2|TRBV6-4|TRBJ2-5
CASGGTSGSGEETQYF
>TRBD1|TRBV5-4|TRBJ2-4
CASSSDRGDKNIQYF
>TRBD1|TRBV19|TRBJ1-2
CASIRTGGNGYTF
>TRBD2|TRBV9|TRBJ2-3
CASSVGLAGNTDTQYF
>NA|TRBV12-5|TRBJ1-2
CASGLVRQNHGYTF
>NA|TRBV28|TRBJ2-3
CASRIGGAGTDTQYF
>TRBD1|TRBV24-1|TRBJ2-2
CATSDSGTGGTGELFF
>NA|TRBV7-9|TRBJ2-1
CASSLSLHEQFF
>TRBD1|TRBV5-1|TRBJ1-2
CASSKTGGSNYGYTF
>NA|TRBV11-2|TRBJ1-1
CASSLDLGHSTGKAFF